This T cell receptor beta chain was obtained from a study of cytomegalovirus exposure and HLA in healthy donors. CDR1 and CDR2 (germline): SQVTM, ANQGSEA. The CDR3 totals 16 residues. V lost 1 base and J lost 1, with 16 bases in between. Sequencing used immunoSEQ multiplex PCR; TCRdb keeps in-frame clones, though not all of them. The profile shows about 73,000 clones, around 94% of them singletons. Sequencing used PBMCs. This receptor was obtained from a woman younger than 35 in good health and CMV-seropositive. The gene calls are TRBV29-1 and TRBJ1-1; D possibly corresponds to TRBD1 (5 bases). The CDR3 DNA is TGCAGCGTTGAAGGTGGGTCGGGACTGTGGAACACTGAAGCTTTCTTT. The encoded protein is CSVEGGSGLWNTEAFF.